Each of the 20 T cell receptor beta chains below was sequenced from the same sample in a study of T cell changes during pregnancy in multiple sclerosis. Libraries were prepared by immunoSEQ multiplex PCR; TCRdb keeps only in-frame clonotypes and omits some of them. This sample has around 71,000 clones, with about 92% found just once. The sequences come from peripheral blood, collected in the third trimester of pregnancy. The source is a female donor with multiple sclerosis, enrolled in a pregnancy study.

The CDR3 spells CSVEDSKPYNEQFF. In nucleotides, the CDR3 is TGCAGCGTTGAAGACTCAAAGCCCTACAATGAGCAGTTCTTC. J is TRBJ2-1 and V is TRBV29-1; D uncertain. Trimming shortened V by 0 bases and J by 2 bases, and 8 bases separated the two germline ends. The CDR3 runs to 14 residues. From germline, CDR1 is SQVTM and CDR2 ANQGSEA.

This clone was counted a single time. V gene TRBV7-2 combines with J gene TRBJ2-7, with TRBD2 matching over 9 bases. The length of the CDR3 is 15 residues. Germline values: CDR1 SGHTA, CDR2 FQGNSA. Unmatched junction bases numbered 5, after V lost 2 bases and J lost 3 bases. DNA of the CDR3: TGTGCCAGCAGCTTAAATAGCGGGGGTTACTACGAGCAGTACTTC. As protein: CASSLNSGGYYEQYF.

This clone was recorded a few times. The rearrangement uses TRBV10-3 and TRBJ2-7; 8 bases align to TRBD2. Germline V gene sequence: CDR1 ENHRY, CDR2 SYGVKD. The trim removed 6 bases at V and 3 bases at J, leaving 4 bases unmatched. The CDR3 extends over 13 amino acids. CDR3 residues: CAIRDTSGYEQYF. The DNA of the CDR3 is TGTGCCATCAGAGACACTAGCGGCTACGAGCAGTACTTC.

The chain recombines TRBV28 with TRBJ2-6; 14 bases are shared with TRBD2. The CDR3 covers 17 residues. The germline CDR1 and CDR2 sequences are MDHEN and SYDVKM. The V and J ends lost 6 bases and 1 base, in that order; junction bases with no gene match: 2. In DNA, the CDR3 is TGTGCCAGCAGGGGACTAGCGGGAGTTTCTGGGGCCAACGTCCTGACTTTC. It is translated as CASRGLAGVSGANVLTF.

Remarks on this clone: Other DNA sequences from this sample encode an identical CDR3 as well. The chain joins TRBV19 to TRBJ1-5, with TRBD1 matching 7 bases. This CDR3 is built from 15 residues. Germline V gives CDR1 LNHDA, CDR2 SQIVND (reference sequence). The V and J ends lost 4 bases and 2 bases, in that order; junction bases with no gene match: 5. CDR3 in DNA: TGTGCCAGTAGTACGGGGACAGTGGGCAATCAGCCCCAGCATTTT. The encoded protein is CASSTGTVGNQPQHF.

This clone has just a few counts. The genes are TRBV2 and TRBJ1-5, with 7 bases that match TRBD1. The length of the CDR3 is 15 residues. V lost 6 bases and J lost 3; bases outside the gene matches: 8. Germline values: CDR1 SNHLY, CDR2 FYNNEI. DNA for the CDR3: TGTGCCAGCAGCAACAGGGGAACGGACAATCAGCCCCAGCATTTT. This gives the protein CASSNRGTDNQPQHF.

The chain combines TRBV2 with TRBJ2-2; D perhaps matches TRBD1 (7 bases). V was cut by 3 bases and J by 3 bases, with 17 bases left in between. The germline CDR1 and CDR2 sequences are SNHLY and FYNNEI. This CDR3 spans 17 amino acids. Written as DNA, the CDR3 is TGTGCCAGCAGTGAGTGGAGCCAGGGGGGACACACCGGGGAGCTGTTTTTT. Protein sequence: CASSEWSQGGHTGELFF.

CDR3 sequence: CASSHRGTQYF. For the CDR3, the DNA is TGTGCCAGCAGTCACAGGGGGACCCAGTACTTC. The chain joins TRBV27 to TRBJ2-5; 7 nucleotides align to TRBD1. Germline CDR1 is MNHEY and CDR2 is SMNVEV (reference sequence). This CDR3 is 11 amino acids long. The J segment lost 7 bases and the V segment lost 5 bases, leaving 1 base of the junction unmatched.

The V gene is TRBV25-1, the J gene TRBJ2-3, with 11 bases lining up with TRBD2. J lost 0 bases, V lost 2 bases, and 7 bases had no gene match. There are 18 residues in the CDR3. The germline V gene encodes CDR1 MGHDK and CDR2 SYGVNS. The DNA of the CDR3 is TGTGCCAGCAGTGAACTAACTAGCGGGAGTGACAGCACAGATACGCAGTATTTT. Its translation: CASSELTSGSDSTDTQYF.

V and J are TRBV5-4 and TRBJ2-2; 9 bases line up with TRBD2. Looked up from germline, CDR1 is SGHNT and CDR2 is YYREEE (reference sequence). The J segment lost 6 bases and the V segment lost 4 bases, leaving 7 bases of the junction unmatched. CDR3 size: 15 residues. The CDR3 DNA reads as TGTGCCAGCAGCCCCGCGGGAGGGCGCTCCGGGGAGCTGTTTTTT. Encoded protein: CASSPAGGRSGELFF.

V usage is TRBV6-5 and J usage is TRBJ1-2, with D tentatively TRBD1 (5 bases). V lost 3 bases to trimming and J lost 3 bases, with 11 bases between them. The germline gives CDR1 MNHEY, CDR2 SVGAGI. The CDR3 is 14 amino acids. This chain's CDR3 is CASSYDGAHYGYTF. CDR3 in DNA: TGTGCCAGCAGTTATGATGGGGCCCACTATGGCTACACCTTC.

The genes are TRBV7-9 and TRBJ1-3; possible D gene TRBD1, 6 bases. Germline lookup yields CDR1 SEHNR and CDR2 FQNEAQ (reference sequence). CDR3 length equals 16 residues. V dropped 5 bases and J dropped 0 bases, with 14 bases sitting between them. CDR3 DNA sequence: TGTGCCAGCAGCCCTAGACAGGCGAGCTCTGGAAACACCATATATTTT. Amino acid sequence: CASSPRQASSGNTIYF.

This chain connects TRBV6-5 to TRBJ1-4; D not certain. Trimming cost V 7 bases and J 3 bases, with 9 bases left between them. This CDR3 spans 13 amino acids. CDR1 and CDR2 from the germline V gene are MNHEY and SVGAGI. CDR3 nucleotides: TGTGCCAGCACGAGGGCGCCTAATGAAAAACTGTTTTTT. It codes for CASTRAPNEKLFF.

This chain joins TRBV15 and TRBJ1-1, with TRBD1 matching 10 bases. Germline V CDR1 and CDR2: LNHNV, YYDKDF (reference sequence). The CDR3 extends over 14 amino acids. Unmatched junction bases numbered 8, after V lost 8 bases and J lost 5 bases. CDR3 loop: CATRRDRGGTEAFF. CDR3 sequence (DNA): TGTGCCACCCGCCGGGACAGGGGCGGGACTGAAGCTTTCTTT.

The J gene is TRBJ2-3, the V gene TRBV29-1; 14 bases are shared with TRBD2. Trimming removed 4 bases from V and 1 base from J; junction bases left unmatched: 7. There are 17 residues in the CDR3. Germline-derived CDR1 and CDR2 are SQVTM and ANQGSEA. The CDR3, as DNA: TGCAGCGTTGTGGGACTAGCGGGAGTAGATGGCACAGATACGCAGTATTTT. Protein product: CSVVGLAGVDGTDTQYF.

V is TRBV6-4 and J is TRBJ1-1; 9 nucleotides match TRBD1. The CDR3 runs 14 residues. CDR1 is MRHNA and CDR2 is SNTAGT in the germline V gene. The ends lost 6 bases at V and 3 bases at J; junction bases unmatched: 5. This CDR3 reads CASSGTGRDTEAFF. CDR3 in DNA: TGTGCCAGCAGCGGGACAGGGAGGGACACTGAAGCTTTCTTT.

The CDR3 reads CASSRWGGALETQYF. The CDR3 DNA is TGTGCCAGCAGCCGCTGGGGGGGGGCTTTGGAGACCCAGTACTTC. This chain uses TRBV7-8 with TRBJ2-5; D is possibly TRBD2 (7 bases). The CDR3 length is 15 residues. V was cut by 5 bases and J by 5 bases, with 18 bases left in between. CDR1 and CDR2 (germline): SGHVS, FQNEAQ. The variable domain in full, with the rest retrieved from reference TRBV7-8 and TRBJ2-5, is GAGVSQSPRYKVAKRGQDVALRCDPISGHVSLFWYQQALGQGPEFLTYFQNEAQLDKSGLPSDRFFAERPEGSVSTLKIQRTQQEDSAVYLCASSRWGGALETQYFGPGTRLLVL.

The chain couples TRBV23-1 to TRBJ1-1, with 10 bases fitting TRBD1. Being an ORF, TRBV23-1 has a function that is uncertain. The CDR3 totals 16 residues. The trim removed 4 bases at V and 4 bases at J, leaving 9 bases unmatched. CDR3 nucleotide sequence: TGCGCCAGCAGTCGCATGGACAGGGGGACAATCACTGAAGCTTTCTTT. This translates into CASSRMDRGTITEAFF.

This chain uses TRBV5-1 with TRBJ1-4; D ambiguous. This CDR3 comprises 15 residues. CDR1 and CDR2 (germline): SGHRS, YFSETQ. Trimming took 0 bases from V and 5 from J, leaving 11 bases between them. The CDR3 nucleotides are TGCGCCAGCAGCTTGGGAGGCAATTTCAATGAAAAACTGTTTTTT. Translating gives CASSLGGNFNEKLFF.

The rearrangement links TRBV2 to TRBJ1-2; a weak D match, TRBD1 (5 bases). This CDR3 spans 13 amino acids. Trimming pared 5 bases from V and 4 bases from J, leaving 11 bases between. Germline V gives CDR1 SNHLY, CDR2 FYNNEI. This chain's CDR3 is CASSSGLSYGYTF. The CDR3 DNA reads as TGTGCCAGCAGTTCGGGACTGAGCTATGGCTACACCTTC. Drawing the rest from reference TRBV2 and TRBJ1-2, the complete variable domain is EPEVTQTPSHQVTQMGQEVILRCVPISNHLYFYWYRQILGQKVEFLVSFYNNEISEKSEIFDDQFSVERPDGSNFTLKIRSTKLEDSAMYFCASSSGLSYGYTFGSGTRLTVV.